This T cell receptor beta chain was documented in a study of radiation and T cells in renal cell carcinoma. Study-level results: Baseline intratumoral clonotype presence is unknown without pretreatment biopsies.

The table came from immunoSEQ multiplex PCR; TCRdb's copy has only in-frame clones and leaves some out. Seen here are some 150,000 clones, about nine tenths observed once, and the top ten hold approximately 13%. The time point here: blood 2 weeks post-SBRT. Treatment noted: 15 Gy SBRT to primary tumor, nephrectomy 4 weeks later. Radiation-treated patients gave blood at baseline, week 2 and week 4. Remarks on this clone: Its antigen is still unknown.

Germline lookup yields CDR1 SNHLY and CDR2 FYNNEI. CDR3 size: 15 residues. Germline trimming cut 6 bases from V and 6 bases from J; bases unmatched to any gene: 6. The sequenced sample was blood, obtained from a patient whose treatment included radiotherapy and nephrectomy. J is TRBJ2-3 and V is TRBV2, with 13 bases identical to TRBD2. This sequence originates from a woman aged 45-60 years with renal cell carcinoma. The CDR3 nucleotides read TGTGCCAGCAGCGCATTGACTAGCGGGGGGGATACGCAGTATTTT. Protein product: CASSALTSGGDTQYF.